These 32 T cell receptor beta chains share one sample of origin, sequenced in a study of radiation and T cells in renal cell carcinoma. Stated time point: blood 4 weeks post-SBRT, at nephrectomy. Treatment here: 15 Gy SBRT to primary tumor, nephrectomy 4 weeks later. Generated by immunoSEQ multiplex PCR, the TCRdb table keeps only in-frame clones and is missing some. The sample has about 150,000 clones, around nine tenths seen once. This material consisted of blood, taken from a patient whose treatment included radiotherapy and nephrectomy. These receptors originate from a woman aged 45-60 years with renal cell carcinoma.

The chain employs TRBV11-2 and TRBJ2-1; D remains unclear. The CDR3 is 14 amino acids. V was clipped by 0 bases and J by 4 bases, with 7 bases between them. Germline CDR1 SGHAT, CDR2 FQNNGV. CDR3 in DNA: TGTGCCAGCAGCTTAGAACAGCCTTACAATGAGCAGTTCTTC. Translated, it gives CASSLEQPYNEQFF.

The V and J genes are TRBV4-3 and TRBJ1-1; D possibly corresponds to TRBD1 (6 bases). The CDR3 is 14 residues long. Looked up from germline, CDR1 is LGHNA and CDR2 is YSLEER. The germline V and J ends were trimmed by 2 bases and 3 bases, with 10 bases remaining between them. DNA for the CDR3: TGCGCCAGCAGCCAAAGAGGGGGGGACACTGAAGCTTTCTTT. It codes for CASSQRGGDTEAFF.

The chain joins TRBV23-1 to TRBJ2-1; unclear D gene. TRBV23-1 is placed among ORFs of uncertain function. Between the trimmed V and J ends, which lost 6 bases and 5 bases, there was a span of 11 bases. This CDR3 has 13 amino acids. DNA for the CDR3: TGCGCCAGCAGAGCCCCCCCCCACAATGAGCAGTTCTTC. Protein product: CASRAPPHNEQFF.

The rearrangement joins TRBV6-6 to TRBJ2-1; 10 bases agree with TRBD2. Germline trimming cut 5 bases from V and 8 bases from J; bases unmatched to any gene: 9. There are 15 residues in the CDR3. In germline, CDR1 is MNHNY, CDR2 SVGAGI (reference sequence). CDR3 DNA sequence: TGTGCCAGCAGTCCCCCCCCGCTAGCGGGAGATGAGCAGTTCTTC. Its protein product is CASSPPPLAGDEQFF.

The CDR3 bases are TGTGCCAGCAGCCACGGGGCCGTAGAGTCCCAGCATTTT. Its translation: CASSHGAVESQHF. The genes are TRBV6-1 and TRBJ1-5; D possibly corresponds to TRBD1 (5 bases). Germline V lookup: CDR1 MNHNS, CDR2 SASEGT. This CDR3 region has 13 residues. Trimming left V 6 bases short and J 11 bases short, with 17 bases between.

This chain connects TRBV4-1 to TRBJ2-1, with D possibly being TRBD2 (7 bases). V was clipped by 3 bases and J by 0 bases, with 21 bases between them. CDR3 size: 19 residues. Germline CDR1 MGHRA, CDR2 YSYEKL. The DNA for the CDR3 is TGCGCCAGCAGCCATCGACAGGCATCGCGGGAGAGCTCCTACAATGAGCAGTTCTTC. It is translated as CASSHRQASRESSYNEQFF.

The rearrangement links TRBV4-1 to TRBJ1-2; tentative D call: TRBD1 (5 bases). The V and J ends lost 9 bases and 3 bases respectively, with 17 bases between them. From germline, CDR1 is MGHRA and CDR2 YSYEKL. The length of the CDR3 is 14 residues. CDR3 residues: CASSKGLVDYGYTF. The CDR3 region has the DNA TGCGCCAGTTCAAAGGGGCTTGTCGACTATGGCTACACCTTC.

This clone was detected only once. This chain joins TRBV10-3 and TRBJ1-5; tentatively, D is TRBD1 (6 bases). The germline gives CDR1 ENHRY, CDR2 SYGVKD. The V end lost 5 bases, the J end lost 7 bases, and 12 bases lay between the germline ends. The CDR3 consists of 13 residues. DNA of the CDR3: TGTGCCATCAGTCGGGGGGCAGAGCAGCCCCAGCATTTT. Protein sequence: CAISRGAEQPQHF.

This clone has a single count. The rearrangement joins TRBV7-2 to TRBJ1-1, with D possibly being TRBD1 (6 bases). Germline CDR1 and CDR2: SGHTA and FQGNSA. V was clipped by 5 bases and J by 1 base, with 8 bases between them. The CDR3 is 13 amino acids. CDR3 sequence (DNA): TGTGCCAGCAGCATGGACAGGAACACTGAAGCTTTCTTT. Its protein is CASSMDRNTEAFF. The full variable domain, completed using reference TRBV7-2 and TRBJ1-1, is GAGVSQSPSNKVTEKGKDVELRCDPISGHTALYWYRQSLGQGLEFLIYFQGNSAPDKSGLPSDRFSAERTGGSVSTLTIQRTQQEDSAVYLCASSMDRNTEAFFGQGTRLTVV.

This clone is classed as medium-sized (0.01 to 0.1%). The chain is built from TRBV13 and TRBJ1-6; 7 bases agree with TRBD1. CDR3 length: 15 residues. The germline V gene encodes CDR1 PRHDT and CDR2 FYEKMQ (reference sequence). V was clipped by 2 bases and J by 7 bases; unmatched bases: 5. In DNA, the CDR3 is TGTGCCAGCAGCTTACAACAGGGGCAGAATTCACCCCTCCACTTT. Its translation: CASSLQQGQNSPLHF.

V usage is TRBV6-1 and J usage is TRBJ2-1, with 11 bases aligning to TRBD1. Looked up from germline, CDR1 is MNHNS and CDR2 is SASEGT. J gave up 5 bases and V 6 bases, and 3 bases lay outside the gene matches. CDR3 size: 14 residues. The CDR3 DNA reads as TGTGCCAGCAGCGGGACAGGGGGGAACAATGAGCAGTTCTTC. It yields the protein CASSGTGGNNEQFF.

V gene TRBV4-3 combines with J gene TRBJ1-2; D is uncertain. The CDR3 spans 15 residues. From germline, CDR1 is LGHNA and CDR2 YSLEER. V was pared by 0 bases and J by 0 bases, with 8 bases between. CDR3 sequence reads: CASSQDRKTNYGYTF. The DNA of the CDR3 is TGCGCCAGCAGCCAAGATAGGAAAACTAACTATGGCTACACCTTC.

This sequence joins TRBV28 and TRBJ2-3; D not resolved. Germline V gene lookup returns CDR1 MDHEN and CDR2 SYDVKM. Trimming took off 4 bases at V and 10 bases at J, with 15 bases between the two ends. The CDR3 length is 13 residues. In DNA, the CDR3 is TGTGCCAGCAGTTCGGACCTAACCGAGGCGCAGTATTTT. It codes for CASSSDLTEAQYF.

This chain joins TRBV28 and TRBJ2-2; perhaps TRBD1 as D (6 bases). Germline loops: CDR1 MDHEN, CDR2 SYDVKM. The germline V and J ends were trimmed by 10 bases and 1 base, with 13 bases remaining between them. The CDR3 loop spans 14 amino acids. As DNA, the CDR3 is TGTGCCACTCTTCAGGGGTTGAACACCGGGGAGCTGTTTTTT. As protein: CATLQGLNTGELFF.

DNA of the CDR3: TGCGCCAGCAGCTTTCGACTAGCGGGGGAACAAGAGACCCAGTACTTC. This translates into CASSFRLAGEQETQYF. This chain uses TRBV5-1 with TRBJ2-5; TRBD2 agrees at 12 bases. The CDR3 consists of 16 residues. Germline CDR1 SGHRS, CDR2 YFSETQ. Trimming removed 2 bases from V and 2 bases from J; junction bases left unmatched: 4.

The table lists this clone with a few counts. Other DNA sequences in the same sample also yield this CDR3. V usage is TRBV7-9 and J usage is TRBJ1-5; TRBD1 is a possible D gene (6 bases). The CDR3 sequence is 13 residues long. Germline assignment: CDR1 SEHNR and CDR2 FQNEAQ (reference sequence). V was pared by 2 bases and J by 4 bases, with 6 bases between. CDR3 protein: CASSLTGNQPQHF. The CDR3 nucleotides read TGTGCCAGCAGCTTAACAGGGAATCAGCCCCAGCATTTT.

V is TRBV28 and J is TRBJ1-1; D uncertain. Germline CDR1 MDHEN, CDR2 SYDVKM. Deletions cut 0 bases from V and 6 bases from J, with 2 bases between. The CDR3 length is 11 residues. The CDR3 loop is CASSLWAEAFF. CDR3 bases: TGTGCCAGCAGTTTATGGGCTGAAGCTTTCTTT.

This clone has just one count. The rearrangement links TRBV6-1 to TRBJ1-4, with TRBD1 matching over 8 bases. Germline CDR1 reads MNHNS; CDR2 reads SASEGT. The V and J ends lost 3 bases and 7 bases, in that order; junction bases with no gene match: 4. This CDR3 comprises 14 residues. The CDR3 sequence: CASSDRGRGEKLFF. In DNA form, the CDR3 reads TGTGCCAGCAGTGACAGGGGGCGCGGTGAAAAACTGTTTTTT.

The rearrangement uses TRBV20-1 and TRBJ2-2; no reliable D call. Germline values: CDR1 DFQATT, CDR2 SNEGSKA (reference sequence). V was cut by 3 bases and J by 8 bases, with 4 bases left in between. The CDR3 has 10 amino acids. The CDR3 here is CSASLGELFF. The CDR3, as DNA: TGCAGTGCTAGTTTGGGGGAGCTGTTTTTT.

The genes are TRBV9 and TRBJ2-2; D possibly corresponds to TRBD1 (6 bases). The V gene lost 0 bases and the J gene lost 3 bases, with 9 bases spanning the gap. Germline CDR1 and CDR2: SGDLS and YYNGEE. This CDR3 is built from 15 residues. The DNA for the CDR3 is TGTGCCAGCAGCGTAGACAGGACAGACACCGGGGAGCTGTTTTTT. This translates into CASSVDRTDTGELFF.

This chain joins TRBV2 and TRBJ2-7, with a possible D match to TRBD2 (5 bases). Trimming took off 8 bases at V and 3 bases at J, with 8 bases between the two ends. This CDR3 has 11 amino acids. Germline CDR1 SNHLY, CDR2 FYNNEI. DNA of the CDR3: TGTGCCAGCTGGGCGGGCTACGAGCAGTACTTC. Translation: CASWAGYEQYF.

The J gene is TRBJ1-1, the V gene TRBV5-4, with D possibly TRBD1 on 5 matching bases. The V end was cut by 0 bases, the J end by 0 bases, with 15 bases between. The CDR3 is made up of 17 amino acids. Per germline, CDR1 SGHNT and CDR2 YYREEE (reference sequence). The CDR3 loop reads CASSLVGWGRMNTEAFF. In DNA form, the CDR3 reads TGTGCCAGCAGCTTGGTGGGGTGGGGCAGGATGAACACTGAAGCTTTCTTT.

The V call is TRBV5-1, the J call TRBJ2-7; TRBD2 aligns across 11 bases. The CDR3 totals 14 residues. Losses at the gene ends were 3 bases for V and 5 bases for J; bases not matched to a gene: 4. Germline CDR1 is SGHRS and CDR2 is YFSETQ. The CDR3 DNA reads as TGCGCCAGCAGCTGGGGGACTAGCGGTGACGAGCAGTACTTC. Its translation: CASSWGTSGDEQYF.

This chain uses TRBV27 with TRBJ2-3; 7 bases match TRBD2. The CDR3 is 16 residues long. Germline values: CDR1 MNHEY, CDR2 SMNVEV (reference sequence). V gave up 5 bases and J gave up 2 bases; unmatched junction bases: 10. CDR3 protein: CASSRKRGLLTDTQYF. CDR3 bases: TGTGCCAGCAGTCGGAAGCGGGGCCTACTCACAGATACGCAGTATTTT.

The rearrangement uses TRBV19 and TRBJ1-2; TRBD1 matches 12 bases. The CDR3 runs 16 residues. From germline, CDR1 is LNHDA and CDR2 SQIVND (reference sequence). V trimming: 5 bases; J trimming: 4 bases; junction bases outside the gene matches: 8. The CDR3 coding sequence is TGTGCCAGTAGTCTAGGGACAGGGGGCGCCTCCTATGGCTACACCTTC. This codes for CASSLGTGGASYGYTF. The whole variable domain, remainder taken from reference TRBV19 and TRBJ1-2, is DGGITQSPKYLFRKEGQNVTLSCEQNLNHDAMYWYRQDPGQGLRLIYYSQIVNDFQKGDIAEGYSVSREKKESFPLTVTSAQKNPTAFYLCASSLGTGGASYGYTFGSGTRLTVV.

The chain has TRBV11-2 and TRBJ1-1, with 7 positions matching TRBD1. This CDR3 region has 14 residues. Germline V lookup: CDR1 SGHAT, CDR2 FQNNGV. The J segment lost 1 base and the V segment lost 3 bases, leaving 2 bases of the junction unmatched. CDR3 sequence: CASSFNRGNTEAFF. The CDR3 nucleotides read TGTGCCAGCAGCTTTAACAGGGGGAACACTGAAGCTTTCTTT.

This chain connects TRBV6-1 to TRBJ1-6; D remains unclear. The CDR3 has 13 residues. CDR1 and CDR2 (germline): MNHNS, SASEGT. V lost 7 bases, J lost 0 bases, and 4 bases lay in between. CDR3 residues: CASKGSYNSPLHF. CDR3 coding DNA: TGTGCCAGCAAGGGCTCCTATAATTCACCCCTCCACTTT.

The chain carries TRBV11-3 and TRBJ2-5; possibly TRBD1 for D (6 bases). Trimming shortened V by 4 bases and J by 2 bases, and 8 bases separated the two germline ends. Per the germline V gene, CDR1 is SGHNT and CDR2 is YENEEA. The CDR3 has 13 residues. The CDR3 loop reads CASSSQGQETQYF. For the CDR3, the DNA is TGTGCCAGCAGCTCCCAGGGGCAAGAGACCCAGTACTTC.

Written as DNA, the CDR3 is TGTGCCATGCGCCGGGACAGGGGAGTCGGGGAGCTGTTTTTT. Amino acids: CAMRRDRGVGELFF. The chain uses TRBV7-7 and TRBJ2-2, with TRBD1 matching 10 bases. Germline trimming cut 10 bases from V and 7 bases from J; bases unmatched to any gene: 9. This CDR3 region has 14 residues. Germline lookup yields CDR1 SSHAT and CDR2 FNYEAQ (reference sequence).

This sequence joins TRBV15 and TRBJ2-7; maybe TRBD2 (6 bases). V lost 1 base and J 5 bases, leaving 12 bases between the germline ends. Germline V gives CDR1 LNHNV, CDR2 YYDKDF (reference sequence). The CDR3 extends over 14 amino acids. Here the CDR3 reads CATSRGLVPHEQYF. CDR3 nucleotides: TGTGCCACCAGCAGAGGACTAGTTCCCCACGAGCAGTACTTC.

V is TRBV7-8 and J is TRBJ1-1; TRBD1 matches at 7 bases. Germline CDR1 is SGHVS and CDR2 is FQNEAQ. This CDR3 comprises 15 residues. V lost 1 base, J lost 1 base, and 3 bases stayed unmatched. The CDR3 is CASSLVSGGNTEAFF. The CDR3 DNA follows: TGTGCCAGCAGCTTAGTTTCAGGGGGGAACACTGAAGCTTTCTTT.

This chain uses TRBV9 with TRBJ1-2; the match to TRBD1 covers 8 bases. Trimming removed 4 bases from V and 4 bases from J; junction bases left unmatched: 18. This CDR3 region has 18 residues. Germline loops: CDR1 SGDLS, CDR2 YYNGEE. The CDR3 here is CASSKLRGQGDHSYGYTF. The DNA of the CDR3 is TGTGCCAGCAGCAAATTAAGAGGACAGGGCGACCACAGCTATGGCTACACCTTC.